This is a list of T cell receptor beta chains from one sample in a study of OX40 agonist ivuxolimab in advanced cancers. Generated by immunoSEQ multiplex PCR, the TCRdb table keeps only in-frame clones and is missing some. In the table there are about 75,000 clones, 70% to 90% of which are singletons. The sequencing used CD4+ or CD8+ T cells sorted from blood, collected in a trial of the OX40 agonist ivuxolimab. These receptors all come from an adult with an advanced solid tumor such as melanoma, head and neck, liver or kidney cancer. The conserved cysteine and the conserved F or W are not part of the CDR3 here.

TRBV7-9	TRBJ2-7	ASSLVDSVEQY
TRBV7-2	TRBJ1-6	ASSLDGGGRGYYNSPLH
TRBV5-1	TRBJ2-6	ASSQDRTGANVLT
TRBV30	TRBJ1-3	AWSVRGAAGNTIY
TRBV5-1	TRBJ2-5	ASSLNARGTSGETQY
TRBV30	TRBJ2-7	AWSLSSSYEQY
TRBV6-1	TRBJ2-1	ASSAQGGSGGYSYNEQF
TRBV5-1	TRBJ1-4	ASSPTTTNEKLF
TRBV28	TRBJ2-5	ASSLWRAQETQY
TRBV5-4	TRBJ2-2	ASSLELAGVGGELF
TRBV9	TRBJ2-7	ASSRQGGSYEQY
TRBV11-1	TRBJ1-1	ASSSQGSTEAF
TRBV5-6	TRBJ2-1	ASIWYNEQF
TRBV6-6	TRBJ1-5	ASSYVFQPQH
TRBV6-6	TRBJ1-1	ASRQYGGIGTEAF
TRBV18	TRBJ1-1	ASSPYQVGNTEAF
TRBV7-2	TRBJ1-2	ASSFYSRDGYT
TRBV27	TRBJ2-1	ASRLPGGVSGNEQF
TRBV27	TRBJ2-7	ASSLLPGLAGSYEQY
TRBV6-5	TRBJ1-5	ASSYSRQLNQPQH
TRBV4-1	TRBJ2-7	ASSQEWQVSSYEQY
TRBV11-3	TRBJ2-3	ASSQGRRGEDTQY
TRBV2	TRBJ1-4	ASSELGGVVEKLF
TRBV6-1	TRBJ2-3	ASSLSGGFGDTQY
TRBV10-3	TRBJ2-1	ATARYEGSDEQF
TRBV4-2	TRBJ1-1	ASSPGGRGRMNTEAF
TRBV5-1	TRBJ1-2	ASSRDSIYGYT
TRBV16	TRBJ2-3	ASRRQLTDTQY
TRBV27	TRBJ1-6	ASSSPRQGGRSPLH
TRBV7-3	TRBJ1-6	ASSKTGDYNSPLH
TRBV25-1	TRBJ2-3	ASNPFDRTGTDTQY
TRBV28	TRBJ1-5	ASSLRNQPQH
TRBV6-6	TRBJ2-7	ASSQSDGYEQY
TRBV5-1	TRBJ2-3	ASSLQVASGRAIADTQY
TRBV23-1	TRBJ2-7	ASSARDNRNGSYEQY
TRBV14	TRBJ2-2	ASSQRRPANGGELF
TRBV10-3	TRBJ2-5	AIRPTSGGPSGETQY
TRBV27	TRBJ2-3	ASRWSRGYESTDTQY
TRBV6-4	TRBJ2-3	ASSEGGRALDTQY
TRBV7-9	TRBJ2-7	ASSLATTGEQY
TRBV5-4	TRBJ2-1	ASSLGTSKGEQF
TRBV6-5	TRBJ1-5	ASSYEGPNQPQH
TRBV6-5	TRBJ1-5	ASSLTGGRQPQH
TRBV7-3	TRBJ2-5	ASSLRTSGGKETQY
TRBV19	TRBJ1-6	ASSIATRGYNSPLH
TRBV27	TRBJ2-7	ASSTNVGAGRGYEQY
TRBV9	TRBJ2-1	ASSVGQASSYNEQF